Shown below are 24 T cell receptor beta chains from a single sample sequenced in a study of T cell responses to AZD1222 COVID-19 vaccine. Libraries were prepared by immunoSEQ multiplex PCR; TCRdb keeps only in-frame clonotypes and omits some of them. The sample holds about 100,000 clones, roughly 92% seen once. Sample: peripheral blood, taken 28 days after the second AZD1222 dose. The receptors come from an adult who received the AZD1222 COVID-19 vaccine.

This clone showed up just once. V is TRBV20-1 and J is TRBJ2-4, with D perhaps assigned TRBD1 or TRBD2 (5 bases each). The V and J ends lost 5 bases and 9 bases respectively, with 11 bases between them. The CDR3 covers 11 residues. Germline loops: CDR1 DFQATT, CDR2 SNEGSKA (reference sequence). CDR3 sequence (DNA): TGCAGTGCTTTGGGGGAAACCATTCAGTACTTC. Translating it yields CSALGETIQYF.

The chain recombines TRBV18 with TRBJ1-6; TRBD1 is a possible D gene (5 bases). Germline lookup yields CDR1 KGHSH and CDR2 LQKENI. V lost 1 base to trimming and J lost 6 bases, with 10 bases between them. CDR3 length: 15 residues. The CDR3 region is CASSPLKGSNSPLHF. The CDR3 DNA reads as TGTGCCAGCTCACCACTAAAGGGGAGTAATTCACCCCTCCACTTT.

The chain employs TRBV16 and TRBJ1-4; D is unclear. This CDR3 region has 16 residues. Trimming stripped 4 bases from V and 0 bases from J, with 12 bases between. Germline V gene data show CDR1 as KGHSY and CDR2 as FQNENV. DNA for the CDR3: TGTGCCAGCAGCCTATCGGGCGGCGCAACTAATGAAAAACTGTTTTTT. Its translation: CASSLSGGATNEKLFF.

This clone was seen only once. DNA for the CDR3: TGTGCCAGCAGCATAAGAGGTAGGGGGACCAATCAGCCCCAGCATTTT. Its protein is CASSIRGRGTNQPQHF. The chain carries TRBV28 and TRBJ1-5, with a possible D match to TRBD1 (6 bases). V lost 6 bases and J 3 bases, leaving 18 bases between the germline ends. Germline CDR1 and CDR2: MDHEN and SYDVKM. The CDR3 consists of 16 residues.

V and J are TRBV6-6 and TRBJ2-1; D remains ambiguous. Germline CDR1 and CDR2: MNHNY and SVGAGI (reference sequence). Trimming shortened V by 6 bases and J by 2 bases, and 8 bases separated the two germline ends. The CDR3 spans 13 residues. The CDR3 loop is CASRTLTYNEQFF. The CDR3 nucleotides read TGTGCCAGCAGGACCCTTACCTACAATGAGCAGTTCTTC.

The rearrangement joins TRBV5-3 to TRBJ1-6, with 9 bases that match TRBD1. TRBV5-3 counts as an open reading frame of uncertain function. CDR3 length: 19 amino acids. V dropped 0 bases and J dropped 7; count of bases not matched to a gene: 14. The DNA for the CDR3 is TGTGCCAGAAGCTTGGTGGGACAGGGAAAAGTCTCTAGGAATTCACCCCTCCACTTT. As protein: CARSLVGQGKVSRNSPLHF.

The V call is TRBV5-6, the J call TRBJ2-5; 15 bases match TRBD2. J gave up 4 bases and V 4 bases, and 2 bases lay outside the gene matches. The CDR3 has 15 amino acids. CDR1 and CDR2 from the germline V gene are SGHDT and YYEEEE. As DNA, the CDR3 is TGTGCCAGCAGCATGGGACTAGCGGGAGGAGAGACCCAGTACTTC. Encoded protein: CASSMGLAGGETQYF.

This clone showed up just a few times. V is TRBV15 and J is TRBJ1-2; TRBD1 matches 12 bases. Losses at the gene ends were 5 bases for V and 4 bases for J; bases not matched to a gene: 8. CDR1 LNHNV and CDR2 YYDKDF come from the germline V gene (reference sequence). The length of the CDR3 is 16 residues. The chain's CDR3 is CATSPPRDRGLYGYTF. For the CDR3, the DNA is TGTGCCACCAGCCCCCCCAGGGACAGGGGGCTCTATGGCTACACCTTC.

The J gene is TRBJ1-4, the V gene TRBV28; D gene ambiguous. The length of the CDR3 is 14 residues. V dropped 3 bases and J dropped 7 bases, with 12 bases sitting between them. The germline V gene encodes CDR1 MDHEN and CDR2 SYDVKM. CDR3 DNA: TGTGCCAGCAGTTTGGTCGGGTCGGGTGAAAAACTGTTTTTT. It is translated as CASSLVGSGEKLFF.

The rearrangement joins TRBV24-1 to TRBJ2-1; D is possibly TRBD1 (6 bases). Germline values: CDR1 KGHDR, CDR2 SFDVKD. This CDR3 spans 15 amino acids. Trimming took off 7 bases at V and 0 bases at J, with 12 bases between the two ends. CDR3 residues: CATRGRGSSYNEQFF. The CDR3 region has the DNA TGTGCCACCAGGGGAAGGGGGAGCTCCTACAATGAGCAGTTCTTC.

V is TRBV4-1 and J is TRBJ1-5, with unresolved D. The CDR3 contains 15 residues. Germline V gene data show CDR1 as MGHRA and CDR2 as YSYEKL. V was pared by 0 bases and J by 8 bases, with 14 bases between. The CDR3 DNA reads TGCGCCAGCAGCCAAGATCAAGGGCGTGTAGAGCCCCAGCATTTT. This encodes CASSQDQGRVEPQHF.

The gene calls are TRBV3-1 (or the pseudogene TRBV3-2) and TRBJ2-1; maybe TRBD1 (6 bases). This CDR3 has 15 amino acids. Looked up from germline, CDR1 is LGHDT and CDR2 is YNNKEL (reference sequence). V was trimmed by 2 bases and J by 6 bases, leaving 14 bases between them. The CDR3, as DNA: TGTGCCAGCAGCCAAAGGGGGTCCGCGGGCAATGAGCAGTTCTTC. It codes for CASSQRGSAGNEQFF.

Only one count was recorded for this clone. CDR3: CASSEDRVGQYF. The DNA of the CDR3 is TGCGCCAGCAGTGAGGACAGGGTGGGCCAGTACTTC. The V and J genes are TRBV5-1 and TRBJ2-5; TRBD1 agrees at 8 bases. Germline assignment: CDR1 SGHRS and CDR2 YFSETQ. Trimming at V came to 5 bases and at J to 10 bases, leaving 7 bases not matched to a gene. CDR3 length equals 12 residues.

The chain uses TRBV7-2 and TRBJ2-1; D is uncertain. V was cut by 5 bases and J by 13 bases, with 18 bases left in between. Germline V CDR1 and CDR2: SGHTA, FQGNSA. This CDR3 has 13 residues. The CDR3 nucleotides are TGTGCCAGCAGCCCCCCGGACCTCTTGAAACAGTTCTTC. Translated: CASSPPDLLKQFF.

The rearrangement joins TRBV6-4 to TRBJ1-1; D is uncertain. V was clipped by 2 bases and J by 3 bases, with 7 bases between them. The CDR3 spans 13 residues. Germline loops: CDR1 MRHNA, CDR2 SNTAGT. For the CDR3, the DNA is TGTGCCAGCAGTGACGCACCGGACACTGAAGCTTTCTTT. Protein sequence: CASSDAPDTEAFF.

The CDR3, as DNA: TGCAGTGCTAGTGAGTGGCGTTTGACTTTCTTT. Its protein product is CSASEWRLTFF. The V gene is TRBV20-1, the J gene TRBJ1-1; no clear D gene. Between the trimmed V and J ends, which lost 3 bases and 12 bases, there was a span of 14 bases. The germline gives CDR1 DFQATT, CDR2 SNEGSKA (reference sequence). The CDR3 length is 11 residues.

In this sample, this clone turned up once. The J gene is TRBJ2-7, the V gene TRBV29-1; TRBD1 agrees at 8 bases. There are 13 residues in the CDR3. Germline CDR1 is SQVTM and CDR2 is ANQGSEA. V was clipped by 4 bases and J by 3 bases; unmatched bases: 5. The CDR3, as DNA: TGCAGCGTTGGGGCTGGACAGGGCTACGAGCAGTACTTC. This translates into CSVGAGQGYEQYF.

The chain recombines TRBV7-2 with TRBJ2-1; D call uncertain. Germline assignment: CDR1 SGHTA and CDR2 FQGNSA. V shed 3 bases and J shed 2 bases, with 11 bases lying between them. The CDR3 extends over 15 amino acids. The CDR3 DNA reads TGTGCCAGCAGCTTGGACGGTAGAGCCTACAATGAGCAGTTCTTC. Translated: CASSLDGRAYNEQFF.

This clone showed up just a few times. The rearrangement links TRBV19 to TRBJ2-1; D is possibly TRBD1 (5 bases). CDR1 is LNHDA, CDR2 SQIVND, per germline (reference sequence). V lost 10 bases and J 0 bases, leaving 19 bases between the germline ends. The CDR3 spans 16 residues. The CDR3: CATRADHDSSYNEQFF. CDR3 in DNA: TGTGCCACCCGGGCGGACCATGACAGCTCCTACAATGAGCAGTTCTTC.

The chain couples TRBV5-1 to TRBJ2-2; TRBD2 matches at 7 bases. The CDR3 is made up of 16 amino acids. With 1 base clipped from V and 1 base from J, the junction kept 4 bases outside the gene matches. Germline-derived CDR1 and CDR2 are SGHRS and YFSETQ. The CDR3 protein is CASSLSVAGNTGELFF. In DNA form, the CDR3 reads TGCGCCAGCAGCTTGTCGGTAGCGGGGAACACCGGGGAGCTGTTTTTT. Full variable domain (missing parts from reference TRBV5-1 and TRBJ2-2): KAGVTQTPRYLIKTRGQQVTLSCSPISGHRSVSWYQQTPGQGLQFLFEYFSETQRNKGNFPGRFSGRQFSNSRSEMNVSTLELGDSALYLCASSLSVAGNTGELFFGEGSRLTVL.

This sequence joins TRBV29-1 and TRBJ2-7; the match to TRBD2 covers 7 bases. The trim removed 6 bases at V and 5 bases at J, leaving 7 bases unmatched. CDR1 SQVTM and CDR2 ANQGSEA come from the germline V gene. The CDR3 covers 12 residues. CDR3 DNA sequence: TGCAGCGTAGGCTATAGCGGGCACGAGCAGTACTTC. Amino acids: CSVGYSGHEQYF.

This chain connects TRBV6-5 to TRBJ2-7; possible D gene TRBD1, 7 bases. The CDR3 covers 16 residues. Deletions cut 2 bases from V and 3 bases from J, with 17 bases between. CDR1 is MNHEY, CDR2 SVGAGI, per germline. The CDR3: CASSYGGGGQLYEQYF. The CDR3 nucleotides read TGTGCCAGCAGTTACGGAGGGGGCGGACAACTCTACGAGCAGTACTTC.

The chain is built from TRBV2 and TRBJ1-4; possibly TRBD1 for D (6 bases). Germline V gene sequence: CDR1 SNHLY, CDR2 FYNNEI. The CDR3 is 15 amino acids. Between the trimmed V and J ends, which lost 2 bases and 1 base, there was a span of 8 bases. The CDR3 DNA follows: TGTGCCAGCAGTGAACCGACAGGAACTAATGAAAAACTGTTTTTT. Encoded protein: CASSEPTGTNEKLFF.

The chain couples TRBV5-1 to TRBJ1-1; 10 bases map to TRBD1. With 4 bases clipped from V and 4 bases from J, the junction kept 7 bases outside the gene matches. There are 15 residues in the CDR3. Germline CDR1 is SGHRS and CDR2 is YFSETQ. The chain's CDR3 is CASSGGTGESTEAFF. The CDR3 DNA is TGCGCCAGCAGCGGCGGGACAGGGGAAAGCACTGAAGCTTTCTTT. Filled out from reference TRBV5-1 and TRBJ1-1, the complete variable domain reads KAGVTQTPRYLIKTRGQQVTLSCSPISGHRSVSWYQQTPGQGLQFLFEYFSETQRNKGNFPGRFSGRQFSNSRSEMNVSTLELGDSALYLCASSGGTGESTEAFFGQGTRLTVV.